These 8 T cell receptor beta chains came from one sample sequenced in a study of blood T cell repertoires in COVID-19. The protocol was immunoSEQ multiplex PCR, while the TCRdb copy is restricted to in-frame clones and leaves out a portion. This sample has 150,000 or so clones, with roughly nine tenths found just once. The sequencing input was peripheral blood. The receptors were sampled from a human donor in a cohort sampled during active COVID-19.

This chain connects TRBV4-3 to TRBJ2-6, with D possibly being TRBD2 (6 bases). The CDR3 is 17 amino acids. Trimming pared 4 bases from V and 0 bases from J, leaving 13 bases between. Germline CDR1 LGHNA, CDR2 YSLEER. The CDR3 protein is CASSPRDFYSGANVLTF. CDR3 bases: TGCGCCAGCAGCCCGCGGGACTTTTACTCTGGGGCCAACGTCCTGACTTTC.

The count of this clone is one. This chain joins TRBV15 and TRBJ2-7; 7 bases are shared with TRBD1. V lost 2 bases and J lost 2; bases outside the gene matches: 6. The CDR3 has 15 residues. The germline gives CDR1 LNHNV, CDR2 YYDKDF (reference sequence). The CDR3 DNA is TGTGCCACCAGCAGACCCCGGGACAGCCCCTACGAGCAGTACTTC. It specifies CATSRPRDSPYEQYF. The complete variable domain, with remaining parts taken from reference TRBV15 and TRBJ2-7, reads DAMVIQNPRYQVTQFGKPVTLSCSQTLNHNVMYWYQQKSSQAPKLLFHYYDKDFNNEADTPDNFQSRRPNTSFCFLDIRSPGLGDTAMYLCATSRPRDSPYEQYFGPGTRLTVT.

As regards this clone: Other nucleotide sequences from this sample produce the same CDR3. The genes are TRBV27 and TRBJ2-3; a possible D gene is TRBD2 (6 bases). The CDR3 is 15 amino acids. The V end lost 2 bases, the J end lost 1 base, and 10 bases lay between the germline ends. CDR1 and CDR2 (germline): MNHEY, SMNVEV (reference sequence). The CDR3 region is CASSLKWGGTDTQYF. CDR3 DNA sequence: TGTGCCAGCAGTTTAAAGTGGGGGGGCACAGATACGCAGTATTTT.

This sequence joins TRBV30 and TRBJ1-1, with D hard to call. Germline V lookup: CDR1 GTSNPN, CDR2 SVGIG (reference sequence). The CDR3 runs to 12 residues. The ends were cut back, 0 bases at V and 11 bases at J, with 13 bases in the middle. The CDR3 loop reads CAWSVSLDSAFF. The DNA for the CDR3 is TGTGCCTGGAGTGTATCCCTCGACTCGGCTTTCTTT.

The CDR3 sequence: CASSLTAGQPYEQYF. The DNA of the CDR3 is TGTGCCAGCAGCTTGACGGCGGGACAGCCCTACGAGCAGTACTTC. This chain joins TRBV5-6 and TRBJ2-7, with D maybe TRBD1 (7 bases). Germline V gene sequence: CDR1 SGHDT, CDR2 YYEEEE. V lost 1 base, J lost 2 bases, and 13 bases lay in between. The CDR3 has 15 residues.

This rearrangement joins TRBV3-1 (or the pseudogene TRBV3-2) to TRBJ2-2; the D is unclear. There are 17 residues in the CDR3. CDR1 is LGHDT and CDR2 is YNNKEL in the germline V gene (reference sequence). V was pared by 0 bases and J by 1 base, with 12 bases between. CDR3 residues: CASSQDSGRMNTGELFF. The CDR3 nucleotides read TGTGCCAGCAGCCAAGATTCCGGCAGGATGAACACCGGGGAGCTGTTTTTT.

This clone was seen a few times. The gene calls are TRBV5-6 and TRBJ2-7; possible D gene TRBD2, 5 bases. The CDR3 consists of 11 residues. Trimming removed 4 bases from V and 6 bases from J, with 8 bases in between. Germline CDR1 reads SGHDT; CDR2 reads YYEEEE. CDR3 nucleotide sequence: TGTGCCAGCAGCGCGGGCTTCGAGCAGTACTTC. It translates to CASSAGFEQYF.

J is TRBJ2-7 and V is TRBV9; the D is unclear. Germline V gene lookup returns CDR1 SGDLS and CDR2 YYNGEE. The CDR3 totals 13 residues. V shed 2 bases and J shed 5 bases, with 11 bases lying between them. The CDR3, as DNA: TGTGCCAGCAGCGTTGGTACAGTTCACGAGCAGTACTTC. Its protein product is CASSVGTVHEQYF.